The 15 T cell receptor beta chains reported below all come from one sample, sequenced in a study of CXCR3-negative and CXCR3-positive naive CD8 T cells. With UMI labels, 5' RACE was used to prepare the TRB cDNA libraries. For each CDR3 protein, TCRdb gives one entry from its re-call of the 5' RACE reads, without DNA. The sample data list tens of thousands of distinct CDR3 sequences. Sequenced sample: naive CXCR3- CD8+ T cells from blood. The subset denotes: CD45RO-CCR7+CD27+CD95- naive CD8+ T cells lacking CXCR3 (TNR3-). The receptors were sampled from a human donor in good health. Some clones in this sample may be carry-over from other donors' samples.

The chain employs TRBV28 and TRBJ1-6. The CDR3 is 14 residues long. From germline, CDR1 is MDHEN and CDR2 SYDVKM. CDR3 residues: CASSISSYNSPLHF.

The rearrangement links TRBV20-1 to TRBJ2-7; TCRdb outputs TRBD1, but without DNA this stays unchecked. Per germline, CDR1 DFQATT and CDR2 SNEGSKA (reference sequence). The CDR3 totals 14 residues. CDR3 in amino acids: CSARTGGGGYEQYF.

The chain is built from TRBV4-3 and TRBJ1-5. This CDR3 spans 15 amino acids. The V gene's germline CDR1 is LGHNA and CDR2 YSLEER. The CDR3 is CASSQDRAGNQPQHF.

The rearrangement links TRBV30 to TRBJ1-1; TCRdb gives TRBD1 as the D gene, but with no DNA this cannot be confirmed. CDR1 GTSNPN and CDR2 SVGIG come from the germline V gene (reference sequence). This CDR3 is built from 16 residues. The CDR3 reads CAWSVLSPFGQGEAFF.

The rearrangement joins TRBV29-1 to TRBJ2-7; no DNA is available, so the TRBD1 call from TCRdb remains unchecked. Germline V CDR1 and CDR2: SQVTM, ANQGSEA. CDR3 length equals 15 residues. The CDR3 region is CSVEGSRDHSYEQYF.

The chain is built from TRBV3-1 and TRBJ2-3; the D gene TCRdb calls, TRBD2, cannot be checked with no DNA. The CDR3 sequence is 16 residues long. The V gene's germline CDR1 is LGHDT and CDR2 YNNKEL (reference sequence). This CDR3 reads CASSPSNRLNTDTQYF.

The chain is built from TRBV6-2 or TRBV6-3 and TRBJ2-1; checking the TCRdb D call of TRBD1 is not possible without DNA. The length of the CDR3 is 13 residues. The germline gives CDR1 MNHEY, CDR2 SVGEGT. CDR3 sequence: CASGTGSYNEQFF.

The rearrangement links TRBV28 to TRBJ2-3; there is no DNA to check the TCRdb D call of TRBD1. This CDR3 is 11 amino acids long. Germline CDR1 is MDHEN and CDR2 is SYDVKM. This CDR3 is CASSPGGTQYF.

This chain uses TRBV7-9 with TRBJ2-2. The germline V gene encodes CDR1 SEHNR and CDR2 FQNEAQ (reference sequence). The CDR3 has 14 residues. This CDR3 is CASSFRDNTGELFF.

The V gene is TRBV10-3, the J gene TRBJ2-2. CDR1 ENHRY and CDR2 SYGVKD come from the germline V gene. CDR3 length equals 13 residues. This CDR3 is CAISESTLGELFF.

The chain joins TRBV7-9 to TRBJ1-1; TCRdb lists TRBD1, though no DNA is available to test this call. The CDR3 covers 14 residues. Germline assignment: CDR1 SEHNR and CDR2 FQNEAQ (reference sequence). This CDR3 is CASSSTGVNTEAFF.

The chain couples TRBV7-9 to TRBJ2-4; TCRdb lists TRBD1, though no DNA is available to test this call. The CDR3 has 15 amino acids. The germline V gene has CDR1 SEHNR and CDR2 FQNEAQ (reference sequence). CDR3 sequence: CASSRQILAKNIQYF.

This CDR3 reads CASSPEGEGSNEQFF. The chain has TRBV6-4 and TRBJ2-1; the D gene TCRdb calls, TRBD2, cannot be checked with no DNA. In germline, CDR1 is MRHNA, CDR2 SNTAGT. CDR3 length: 15 residues.

This chain uses TRBV13 with TRBJ1-1; absent DNA, TCRdb's TRBD1 call cannot be checked. In germline, CDR1 is PRHDT, CDR2 FYEKMQ (reference sequence). CDR3 length: 15 amino acids. The CDR3 region is CASSLRGWENTEAFF.

This chain joins TRBV4-2 and TRBJ2-1. This CDR3 has 14 residues. Germline V lookup: CDR1 LGHNA, CDR2 YNFKEQ. The CDR3: CASSQDFSVNEQFF.